This T cell receptor beta chain is from a study of beta chain features in type 1 diabetes. Study information: Sorted cells from all samples, numbering some 99,000,000, were examined.

Reverse transcription of all isolated RNA meant that expressed TCRB transcripts were sequenced. Read counts averaged approximately 3.6 million for samples of naive, central memory and regulatory T cells. Profiled with immunoSEQ multiplex PCR; TCRdb holds only in-frame clones, not every one. The table has 810,000 or so clones, roughly a sixth seen once. Comments on this clone: Its antigen is undetermined.

Study-wide findings and caveats: Insertions were fewer and deletions more numerous at VDJ junctions in type 1 diabetes patients.

Each population that was sorted was more than 98% pure. V dropped 8 bases and J dropped 7; count of bases not matched to a gene: 10. The CDR3 has 15 residues. Germline lookup yields CDR1 LNHDA and CDR2 SQIVND (reference sequence). This chain connects TRBV19 to TRBJ2-2, with 10 bases lining up with TRBD2. The receptor's source is a young woman in good health. The specimen was naive CD4+ T cells from blood. CDR3 residues: CASQKREGPGGELFF. The CDR3 DNA sequence: TGTGCCAGTCAGAAGCGGGAGGGCCCTGGCGGGGAGCTGTTTTTT. Complete variable domain (other parts from reference TRBV19 and TRBJ2-2): DGGITQSPKYLFRKEGQNVTLSCEQNLNHDAMYWYRQDPGQGLRLIYYSQIVNDFQKGDIAEGYSVSREKKESFPLTVTSAQKNPTAFYLCASQKREGPGGELFFGEGSRLTVL.